The entry below gives a single T cell receptor beta chain sequence along with its context. Its antigen is as yet unknown. The data belong to a study of graft-versus-host responses after intestinal transplantation. Looking at the study overall: Transplant types were multivisceral, liver-intestinal, or isolated intestinal.

V shed 7 bases and J 4 bases; nucleotides not matched to a gene: 7. In germline, CDR1 is SQVTM, CDR2 ANQGSEA. The length of the CDR3 is 12 residues. TCRdb keeps only in-frame clones here, not all; method: immunoSEQ multiplex PCR. The sample records about 92,000 clones, around nine tenths being singletons. The source was unstimulated CD8+ T cells sorted from spleen or lymph node cells, collected before intestinal transplant. The receptor was isolated from a human donor who received an intestinal transplant. The chain recombines TRBV29-1 with TRBJ2-7; 7 nucleotides agree with TRBD2. CDR3 sequence (DNA): TGCAGCGCGGCGAGGGAGGGTTACGAGCAGTACTTC. Translation gives CSAAREGYEQYF.